Listed below are T cell receptor beta chains from one sample, sequenced in a study of T cell repertoires in aging, cancer and after chemotherapy. Each CDR3 protein is one row after TCRdb ran MiXCR on the multiplex PCR reads. Of more than 8,000 distinct CDR3 sequences listed, around 34% are singletons. The specimen sequenced was blood. These receptors all come from a human donor in good health. The donor label of this sample is uncertain. CDR3s include the opening cysteine and the closing phenylalanine or tryptophan. Each record gives: D gene, V gene, clone size, J gene, CDR3 DNA, CDR3 protein. A D gene is named only where the DNA matches it firmly. For some rows the clone size is stated as once, few or many, or as a class when expanded; others skip it.

.	TRBV12-3/TRBV12-4	.	TRBJ1-2	TGTGCCAGCTCCATGGGACTTGACCCAAGCGGCTACACCTTC	CASSMGLDPSGYTF
TRBD1	TRBV10-3	.	TRBJ1-2	TGTGCCATCAGTACCGGGACAGGGACCTATGGCTACACCTTC	CAISTGTGTYGYTF
TRBD2	TRBV19	.	TRBJ2-2	TGTGCCAGTAGTAGGCTAGCGGGGGGCTTCACCGGGGAGCTGTTTTTT	CASSRLAGGFTGELFF
.	TRBV5-4	few	TRBJ1-1	TGTGCCAGCAGCTCCAAGGGGGGAGGGTCCGGCACTGAAGCTTTCTTT	CASSSKGGGSGTEAFF
.	TRBV5-6	.	TRBJ2-7	TGTGCCAGCAGCTTGTTTTTGTGGGCGTCGGGGAGCACCTACGAGCAGTACTTC	CASSLFLWASGSTYEQYF
.	TRBV9	.	TRBJ2-1	TGTGCCAGCAGTAACTGGGACTGGGGAGAGCAGTTCTTC	CASSNWDWGEQFF
.	TRBV19	.	TRBJ2-7	TGTGCCAGTAGTATCGGGGAAGTCTCCTACGAGCAGTACTTC	CASSIGEVSYEQYF
TRBD2	TRBV24-1	few	TRBJ2-1	TGTGCCACCAGTGATTTGCCTGTCTCGGCGGGGGGACAGTTCTTC	CATSDLPVSAGGQFF
.	TRBV18	few	TRBJ1-5	TGTGCCACCTCTCATCCAGGGAATAATCAGCCCCAGCATTTT	CATSHPGNNQPQHF
TRBD2	TRBV6-1	.	TRBJ2-5	TGTGCCAGCAGTGTGACTAGCGGGGGGGCGGGAGAGACCCAGTACTTC	CASSVTSGGAGETQYF
TRBD1	TRBV6-2/TRBV6-3	.	TRBJ2-7	TGTGCCAGCAGAGGACGGGACAGGGACTACGAGCAGTACTTC	CASRGRDRDYEQYF
.	TRBV5-1	few	TRBJ1-2	TGCGCCAGCAGCTTGAAACAGGGCCACTATGGCTACACCTTC	CASSLKQGHYGYTF
TRBD1	TRBV27	.	TRBJ2-3	TGTGCCAGCAGCCTGGCAGGGGGCTTAGATACGCAGTATTTT	CASSLAGGLDTQYF
TRBD2	TRBV30	.	TRBJ2-1	TGTGCCTGGAGTGTATCCGTGGGACTAGCTTCGTACAATGAGCAGTTCTTC	CAWSVSVGLASYNEQFF
TRBD2	TRBV5-1	.	TRBJ2-2	TGCGCCAGCAGCTTAGGGCTAGCGGGGGGAGCGAACACCGGGGAGCTGTTTTTT	CASSLGLAGGANTGELFF
.	TRBV7-2	.	TRBJ2-3	TGTGCCAGCACCCTCCGAGGGGGGACAGATACGCAGTATTTT	CASTLRGGTDTQYF
.	TRBV29-1	.	TRBJ1-1	TGCAGCGTTGCGGGGCAGCGTTTGAACACTGAAGCTTTCTTT	CSVAGQRLNTEAFF
.	TRBV6-1	.	TRBJ2-2	TGTGCCACCTTGAGGGGGAAGAACACCGGGGAGCTGTTTTTT	CATLRGKNTGELFF
TRBD2	TRBV4-3	.	TRBJ2-1	TGCGCCAGCAGCCAAGCGGGGGGGCGGATCAATGAGCAGTTCTTC	CASSQAGGRINEQFF
.	TRBV13	few	TRBJ2-7	TGTGCCAGCAGCTTAGGCGGGGGCTACGAGCAGTACTTC	CASSLGGGYEQYF
TRBD1	TRBV6-1	.	TRBJ2-3	TGTGCCAGCAGTGTAGGGGGCGGCACAGATACGCAGTATTTT	CASSVGGGTDTQYF
TRBD1	TRBV15	.	TRBJ2-4	TGTGCCACCAGCGGGGACAGGCTAGACGGCATTCAGTACTTC	CATSGDRLDGIQYF
.	TRBV28	.	TRBJ2-2	TGTGCCAGCAGTTTAGAGATAACCGGGGAGCTGTTTTTT	CASSLEITGELFF
.	TRBV15	.	TRBJ1-1	TGTGCCACCAGCAGAGATAGGGATCCAAGAACTGAAGCTTTCTTT	CATSRDRDPRTEAFF
.	TRBV19	few	TRBJ1-2	TGTGCCAGTAGTATCGGCTGGGGGGCCTCTATTAACTATGGCTACACCTTC	CASSIGWGASINYGYTF
.	TRBV6-5	.	TRBJ2-1	TGTGCCAGCAATCTGCGCACAGGGCAATTAGTCAATGAGCAGTTCTTC	CASNLRTGQLVNEQFF
TRBD1	TRBV27	medium-sized	TRBJ2-3	TGTGCCAGCACCCCATACAGGGGGAAAACAGATACGCAGTATTTT	CASTPYRGKTDTQYF
.	TRBV6-1	.	TRBJ1-5	TGTGCCAGCAGTGAAGGTCTGACTAATCAGCCCCAGCATTTT	CASSEGLTNQPQHF
.	TRBV12-3/TRBV12-4	.	TRBJ2-3	TGTGCCAGCAGAGGGCGCACAGATACGCAGTATTTT	CASRGRTDTQYF
TRBD2	TRBV10-3	.	TRBJ2-1	TGTGCCATCTCACAGCCCGCGGGGCTAGCGGGGGGCGACTCCTACAATGAGCAGTTCTTC	CAISQPAGLAGGDSYNEQFF